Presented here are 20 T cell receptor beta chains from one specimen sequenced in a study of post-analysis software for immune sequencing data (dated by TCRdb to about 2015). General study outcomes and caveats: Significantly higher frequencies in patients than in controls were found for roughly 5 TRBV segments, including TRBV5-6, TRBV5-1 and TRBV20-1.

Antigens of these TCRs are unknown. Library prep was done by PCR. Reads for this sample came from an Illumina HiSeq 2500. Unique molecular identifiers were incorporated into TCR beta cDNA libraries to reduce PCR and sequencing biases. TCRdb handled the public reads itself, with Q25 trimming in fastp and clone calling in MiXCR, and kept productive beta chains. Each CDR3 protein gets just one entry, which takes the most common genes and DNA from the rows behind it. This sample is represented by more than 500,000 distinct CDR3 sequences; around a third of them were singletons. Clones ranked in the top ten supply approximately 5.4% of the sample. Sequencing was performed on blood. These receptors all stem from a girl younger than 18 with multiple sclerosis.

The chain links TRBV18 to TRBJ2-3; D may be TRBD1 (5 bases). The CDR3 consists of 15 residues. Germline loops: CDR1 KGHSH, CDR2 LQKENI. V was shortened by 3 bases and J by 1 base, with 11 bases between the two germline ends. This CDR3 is CASSPQGLRTDTQYF. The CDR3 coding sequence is TGTGCCAGCTCACCCCAGGGTCTTCGCACAGATACGCAGTATTTT.

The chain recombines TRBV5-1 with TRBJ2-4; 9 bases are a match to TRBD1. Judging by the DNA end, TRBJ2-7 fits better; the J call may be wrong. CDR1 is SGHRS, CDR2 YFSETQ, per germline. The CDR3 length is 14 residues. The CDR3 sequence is CASSLGQGVDEQYF. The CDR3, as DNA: TGCGCCAGCAGCTTGGGACAGGGGGTAGACGAGCAGTACTTC.

The CDR3 reads CASRETSSNEQFF. In nucleotides, the CDR3 is TGCGCCAGCAGGGAGACTAGTAGCAATGAGCAGTTCTTC. The rearrangement joins TRBV5-1 to TRBJ2-1, with D possibly being TRBD2 (6 bases). CDR1 SGHRS and CDR2 YFSETQ come from the germline V gene. Trimming shortened V by 5 bases and J by 6 bases, and 12 bases separated the two germline ends. The length of the CDR3 is 13 residues.

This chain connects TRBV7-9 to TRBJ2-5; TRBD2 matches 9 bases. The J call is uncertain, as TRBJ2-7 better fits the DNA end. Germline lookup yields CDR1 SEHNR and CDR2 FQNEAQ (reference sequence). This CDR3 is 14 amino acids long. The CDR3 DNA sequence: TGTGCCAGCAGCTTAGGTAGCGGGGGATACGAGCAGTACTTC. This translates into CASSLGSGGYEQYF.

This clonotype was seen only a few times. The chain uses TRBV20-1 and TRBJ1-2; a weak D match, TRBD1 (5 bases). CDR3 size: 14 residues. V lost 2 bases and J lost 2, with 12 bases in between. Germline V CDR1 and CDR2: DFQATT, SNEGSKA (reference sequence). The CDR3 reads CSARIEGTNYGYTF. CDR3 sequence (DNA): TGCAGTGCTAGAATCGAGGGGACCAACTATGGCTACACCTTC.

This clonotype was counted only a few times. CDR3 DNA: TGCAGCGGGGCCTTGGGACAGAACTATGGCTACACCTTC. Amino acid sequence: CSGALGQNYGYTF. V and J are TRBV29-1 and TRBJ1-2, with 7 bases aligning to TRBD1. The germline gives CDR1 SQVTM, CDR2 ANQGSEA. The V segment lost 7 bases and the J segment 2 bases; nucleotides outside the gene matches: 7. This CDR3 is built from 13 residues.

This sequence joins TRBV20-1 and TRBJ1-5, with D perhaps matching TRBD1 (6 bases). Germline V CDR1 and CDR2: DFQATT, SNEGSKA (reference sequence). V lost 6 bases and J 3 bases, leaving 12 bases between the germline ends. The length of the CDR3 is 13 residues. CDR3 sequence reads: CSAQGQTNQPQHF. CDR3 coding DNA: TGCAGTGCCCAAGGACAGACCAATCAGCCCCAGCATTTT.

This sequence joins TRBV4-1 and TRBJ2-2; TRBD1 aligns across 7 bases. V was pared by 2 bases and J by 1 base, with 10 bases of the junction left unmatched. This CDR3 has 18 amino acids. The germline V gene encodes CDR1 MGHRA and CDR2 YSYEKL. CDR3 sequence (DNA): TGCGCCAGCAGCCAACTTAAAGCCGGGACAGTGAACACCGGGGAGCTGTTTTTT. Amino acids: CASSQLKAGTVNTGELFF.

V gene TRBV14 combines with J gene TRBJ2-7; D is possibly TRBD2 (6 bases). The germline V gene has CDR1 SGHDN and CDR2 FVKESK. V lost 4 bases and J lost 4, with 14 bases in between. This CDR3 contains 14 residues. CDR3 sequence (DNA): TGTGCCAGCAGCCCGCCGACTAGTAAGTACGAGCAGTACTTC. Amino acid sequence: CASSPPTSKYEQYF.

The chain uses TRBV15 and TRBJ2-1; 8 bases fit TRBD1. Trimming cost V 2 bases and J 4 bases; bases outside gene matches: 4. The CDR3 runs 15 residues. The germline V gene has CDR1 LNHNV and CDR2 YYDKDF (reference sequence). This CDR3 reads CATSRRRQGYNEQFF. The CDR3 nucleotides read TGTGCCACCAGCAGACGACGACAGGGGTACAATGAGCAGTTCTTC.

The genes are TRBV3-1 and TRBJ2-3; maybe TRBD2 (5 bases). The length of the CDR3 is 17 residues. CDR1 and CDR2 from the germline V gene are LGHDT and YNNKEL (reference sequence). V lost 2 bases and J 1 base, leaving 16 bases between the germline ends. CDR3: CASSQLPSSRRTDTQYF. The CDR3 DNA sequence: TGTGCCAGCAGCCAACTTCCTAGCTCGCGACGCACAGATACGCAGTATTTT.

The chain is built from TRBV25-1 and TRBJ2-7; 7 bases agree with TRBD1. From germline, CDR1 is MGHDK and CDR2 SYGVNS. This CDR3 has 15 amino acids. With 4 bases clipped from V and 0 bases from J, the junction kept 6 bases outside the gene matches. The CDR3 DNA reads TGTGCCAGCAGTGCTGCCGGGGACAGCTCCTACGAGCAGTACTTC. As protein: CASSAAGDSSYEQYF.

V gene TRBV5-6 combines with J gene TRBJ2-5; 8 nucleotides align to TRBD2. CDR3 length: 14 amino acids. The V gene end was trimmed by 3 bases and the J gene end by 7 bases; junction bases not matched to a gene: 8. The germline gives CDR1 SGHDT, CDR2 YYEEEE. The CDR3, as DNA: TGTGCCAGCAGCTCGGGCGCGGGGGGTGGGACCCAGTACTTC. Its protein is CASSSGAGGGTQYF. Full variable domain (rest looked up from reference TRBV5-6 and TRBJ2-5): DAGVTQSPTHLIKTRGQQVTLRCSPKSGHDTVSWYQQALGQGPQFIFQYYEEEERQRGNFPDRFSGHQFPNYSSELNVNALLLGDSALYLCASSSGAGGGTQYFGPGTRLLVL.

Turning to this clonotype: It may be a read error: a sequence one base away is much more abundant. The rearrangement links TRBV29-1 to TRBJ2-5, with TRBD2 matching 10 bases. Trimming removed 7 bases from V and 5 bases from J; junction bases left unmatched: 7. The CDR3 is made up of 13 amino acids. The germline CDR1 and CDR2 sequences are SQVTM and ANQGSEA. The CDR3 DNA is TGCAGCGCCCGTTCGACTAGCGGGGAGACCCAGTACTTC. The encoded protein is CSARSTSGETQYF.

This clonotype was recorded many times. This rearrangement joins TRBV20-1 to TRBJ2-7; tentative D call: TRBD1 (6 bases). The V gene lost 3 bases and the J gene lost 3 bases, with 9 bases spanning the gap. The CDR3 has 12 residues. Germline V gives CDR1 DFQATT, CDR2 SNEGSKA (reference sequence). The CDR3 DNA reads TGCAGTGCTAGGGGACATCACTACGAGCAGTACTTC. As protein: CSARGHHYEQYF.

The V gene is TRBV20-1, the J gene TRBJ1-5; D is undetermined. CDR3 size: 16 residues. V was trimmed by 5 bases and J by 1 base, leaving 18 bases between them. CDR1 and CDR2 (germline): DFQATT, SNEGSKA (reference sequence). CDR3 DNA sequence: TGCAGTGCTCCGCGGGAGGCGGGGTTAAGCAATCAGCCCCAGCATTTT. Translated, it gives CSAPREAGLSNQPQHF.

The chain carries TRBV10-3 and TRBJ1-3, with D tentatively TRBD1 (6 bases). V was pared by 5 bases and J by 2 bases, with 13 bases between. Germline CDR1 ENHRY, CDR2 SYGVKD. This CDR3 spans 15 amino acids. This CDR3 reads CAISYGQSPGNTIYF. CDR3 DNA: TGTGCCATCAGTTACGGACAGTCTCCTGGAAACACCATATATTTT.

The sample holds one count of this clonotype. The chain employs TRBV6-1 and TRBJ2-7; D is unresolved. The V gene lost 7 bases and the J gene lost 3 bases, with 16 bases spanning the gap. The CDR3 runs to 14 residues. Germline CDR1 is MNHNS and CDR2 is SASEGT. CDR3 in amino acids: CASTPRAGDYEQYF. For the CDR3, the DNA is TGTGCCAGCACCCCAAGGGCAGGTGACTACGAGCAGTACTTC.

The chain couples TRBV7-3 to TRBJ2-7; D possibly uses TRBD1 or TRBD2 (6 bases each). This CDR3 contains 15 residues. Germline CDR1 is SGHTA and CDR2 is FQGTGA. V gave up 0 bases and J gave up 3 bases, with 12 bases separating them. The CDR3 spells CASSLTGGQGYEQYF. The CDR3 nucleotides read TGTGCCAGCAGCTTAACGGGGGGCCAAGGCTACGAGCAGTACTTC.

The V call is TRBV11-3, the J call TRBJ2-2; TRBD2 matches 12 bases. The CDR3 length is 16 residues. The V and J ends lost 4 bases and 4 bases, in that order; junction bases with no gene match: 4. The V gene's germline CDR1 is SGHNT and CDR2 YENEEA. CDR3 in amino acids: CASSSGLAGLTGELFF. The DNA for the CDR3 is TGTGCCAGCAGCTCCGGACTAGCGGGGCTCACCGGGGAGCTGTTTTTT.